Below, 29 T cell receptor beta chains from the same sample are listed, as sequenced in a study of cytomegalovirus exposure and HLA in healthy donors. PCR was performed using 60 Vbeta and 13 Jbeta primers. The assay was immunoSEQ multiplex PCR, and TCRdb's table has in-frame clones only and misses some. The sample includes 200,000 or so clones, over 75% of them seen just once. The source material was PBMCs. The source is a girl under two years old in good health and CMV-seronegative.

The genes are TRBV7-3 and TRBJ2-1; the D gene is possibly TRBD2 (7 bases). The germline CDR1 and CDR2 sequences are SGHTA and FQGTGA. The V and J ends lost 0 bases and 0 bases respectively, with 9 bases between them. This CDR3 has 16 residues. The CDR3 DNA follows: TGTGCCAGCAGCTTAACCGGGGGGCTCTCCTACAATGAGCAGTTCTTC. Encoded protein: CASSLTGGLSYNEQFF.

The chain has TRBV19 and TRBJ2-7; a weak D match, TRBD1 (6 bases). Germline lookup yields CDR1 LNHDA and CDR2 SQIVND (reference sequence). The CDR3 is 13 residues long. Trimming left V 6 bases short and J 3 bases short, with 12 bases between. The CDR3 is CASRKTGFYEQYF. CDR3 sequence (DNA): TGTGCCAGTAGAAAGACAGGCTTCTACGAGCAGTACTTC.

The J gene is TRBJ1-1, the V gene TRBV7-6; 8 positions agree with TRBD1. The CDR3 loop spans 15 amino acids. V dropped 5 bases and J dropped 4; count of bases not matched to a gene: 9. CDR1 SGHVS and CDR2 FNYEAQ come from the germline V gene. CDR3 sequence reads: CASSLRQGRSTEAFF. The CDR3 DNA reads TGTGCCAGCAGCCTCAGACAGGGGCGTAGCACTGAAGCTTTCTTT.

The genes are TRBV6-1 and TRBJ2-3, with 8 bases lining up with TRBD2. V gave up 3 bases and J gave up 3 bases; unmatched junction bases: 5. Germline loops: CDR1 MNHNS, CDR2 SASEGT. The CDR3 is 15 amino acids. The CDR3 DNA reads as TGTGCCAGCAGTGAGGAGGGACTAGGGACAGATACGCAGTATTTT. It encodes CASSEEGLGTDTQYF.

The chain joins TRBV5-4 to TRBJ2-1, with 10 bases lining up with TRBD2. This CDR3 spans 15 amino acids. The J segment lost 3 bases and the V segment lost 3 bases, leaving 3 bases of the junction unmatched. From germline, CDR1 is SGHNT and CDR2 YYREEE (reference sequence). DNA for the CDR3: TGTGCCAGCAGCTCGCTAGCGGGGGACTACAATGAGCAGTTCTTC. This gives the protein CASSSLAGDYNEQFF.

The table lists this clone with a few counts. The V and J genes are TRBV6-5 and TRBJ2-7, with 10 positions matching TRBD2. CDR1 is MNHEY and CDR2 is SVGAGI in the germline V gene. J was trimmed by 2 bases and V by 2 bases; bases with no gene match: 6. The CDR3 is 16 amino acids. The CDR3 DNA reads as TGTGCCAGCAGTTACAATAGCGGGAGGCCCACCTACGAGCAGTACTTC. It encodes CASSYNSGRPTYEQYF.

CDR3 region: CAISESDMYYGYTF. Here the CDR3 DNA reads TGTGCCATCAGTGAGTCGGACATGTACTATGGCTACACCTTC. The chain links TRBV10-3 to TRBJ1-2; weak D call: TRBD1 (5 bases). The ends were cut back, 0 bases at V and 3 bases at J, with 8 bases in the middle. The CDR3 spans 14 residues. Germline CDR1 is ENHRY and CDR2 is SYGVKD.

CDR3 sequence reads: CASSRGQGNYGYTF. As DNA, the CDR3 is TGTGCCAGCAGCCGGGGACAGGGTAACTATGGCTACACCTTC. J is TRBJ1-2 and V is TRBV5-6; the match to TRBD1 covers 9 bases. The V gene's germline CDR1 is SGHDT and CDR2 YYEEEE. V lost 4 bases to trimming and J lost 1 base; unmatched junction nucleotides: 2. The CDR3 extends over 14 amino acids.

This rearrangement joins TRBV29-1 to TRBJ2-3; 9 bases line up with TRBD2. The V gene end was trimmed by 4 bases and the J gene end by 2 bases; junction bases not matched to a gene: 4. From germline, CDR1 is SQVTM and CDR2 ANQGSEA. CDR3 length equals 14 residues. The CDR3 loop is CSVGTSGYTDTQYF. DNA of the CDR3: TGCAGCGTTGGAACTAGCGGGTACACAGATACGCAGTATTTT.

In its sample, this clone was seen once. The V gene is TRBV6-5, the J gene TRBJ2-3, with 13 nucleotides matching TRBD2. The ends lost 5 bases at V and 4 bases at J; junction bases unmatched: 3. CDR3 length equals 15 residues. Germline lookup yields CDR1 MNHEY and CDR2 SVGAGI. The CDR3 region is CASSGLAGDSDTQYF. CDR3 sequence (DNA): TGTGCCAGCAGTGGACTAGCGGGGGACTCAGATACGCAGTATTTT.

This clone was detected only a few times. The chain links TRBV6-1 to TRBJ1-2; D is uncertain. This CDR3 comprises 13 residues. Germline values: CDR1 MNHNS, CDR2 SASEGT. V gave up 8 bases and J gave up 8 bases, with 18 bases separating them. The DNA of the CDR3 is TGTGCCAGCTCCCTCGGGGAGGTTAACGGCTACACCTTC. Protein product: CASSLGEVNGYTF.

The chain recombines TRBV7-9 with TRBJ2-7; D is perhaps TRBD2 (6 bases). Germline V gene sequence: CDR1 SEHNR, CDR2 FQNEAQ (reference sequence). There are 14 residues in the CDR3. CDR3 sequence: CAVPAGPHYYEQYF. The CDR3, as DNA: TGTGCGGTACCGGCGGGACCCCACTACTACGAGCAGTACTTC.

The V gene is TRBV29-1, the J gene TRBJ2-2, with 10 bases identical to TRBD2. CDR3 length: 15 residues. J gave up 8 bases and V 4 bases, and 10 bases lay outside the gene matches. Per germline, CDR1 SQVTM and CDR2 ANQGSEA. This CDR3 is CSVGTSGALGGELFF. The CDR3 bases are TGCAGCGTTGGAACTAGCGGGGCATTAGGGGGGGAGCTGTTTTTT.

This clone has just one count. The chain links TRBV2 to TRBJ2-7, with 7 positions matching TRBD2. Per germline, CDR1 SNHLY and CDR2 FYNNEI. Trimming took 4 bases from V and 5 from J; bases not matched to a gene: 5. The CDR3 loop spans 13 amino acids. The CDR3 loop is CASSVGAGDEQYF. In DNA form, the CDR3 reads TGTGCCAGCAGTGTGGGTGCGGGGGACGAGCAGTACTTC.

This clone was seen just once. The J gene is TRBJ1-6, the V gene TRBV11-2; 9 nucleotides agree with TRBD1. CDR1 and CDR2 (germline): SGHAT, FQNNGV. The CDR3 has 15 amino acids. V lost 4 bases, J lost 10 bases, and 8 bases stayed unmatched. The CDR3 bases are TGTGCCAGCAGCTCCGCGGACAGGGGAGACTCACCCCTCCACTTT. Translated, it gives CASSSADRGDSPLHF.

The chain recombines TRBV19 with TRBJ1-5; TRBD1 agrees at 10 bases. Germline loops: CDR1 LNHDA, CDR2 SQIVND (reference sequence). The V segment lost 4 bases and the J segment 11 bases; nucleotides outside the gene matches: 8. The CDR3 spans 14 residues. CDR3 in DNA: TGTGCCAGTAGTACGACAGGGGGCGATTGGTCCCAGCATTTT. It yields the protein CASSTTGGDWSQHF.

V usage is TRBV11-3 and J usage is TRBJ2-3; 7 nucleotides line up with TRBD2. Germline V CDR1 and CDR2: SGHNT, YENEEA. This CDR3 region has 17 residues. Trimming cost V 7 bases and J 4 bases; bases outside gene matches: 17. The CDR3 DNA reads as TGTGCCAGCACCCGTCCGCGGGCTAGCGGTAAACCAGATACGCAGTATTTT. Amino acids: CASTRPRASGKPDTQYF.

This clone turned up a few times. Distinct nucleotide sequences in the sample also encode this CDR3. The genes are TRBV7-9 and TRBJ1-5, with 11 bases aligning to TRBD1. The CDR3 contains 14 residues. V dropped 4 bases and J dropped 5; count of bases not matched to a gene: 1. Per germline, CDR1 SEHNR and CDR2 FQNEAQ (reference sequence). CDR3 protein: CASSSGQGDQPQHF. CDR3 nucleotides: TGTGCCAGCAGCTCGGGACAGGGGGATCAGCCCCAGCATTTT. The whole variable domain, filled in from reference TRBV7-9 and TRBJ1-5, reads DTGVSQNPRHKITKRGQNVTFRCDPISEHNRLYWYRQTLGQGPEFLTYFQNEAQLEKSRLLSDRFSAERPKGSFSTLEIQRTEQGDSAMYLCASSSGQGDQPQHFGDGTRLSIL.

The chain links TRBV30 to TRBJ1-3; possible D gene TRBD1, 6 bases. Trimming shortened V by 2 bases and J by 0 bases, and 11 bases separated the two germline ends. There are 15 residues in the CDR3. The germline V gene encodes CDR1 GTSNPN and CDR2 SVGIG (reference sequence). The CDR3, as DNA: TGTGCCTGGAGTCGGGACACTAACTCTGGAAACACCATATATTTT. Translating it yields CAWSRDTNSGNTIYF.

The V and J genes are TRBV6-1 and TRBJ2-7; 7 bases align to TRBD1. This CDR3 has 15 residues. V shed 6 bases and J 4 bases; nucleotides not matched to a gene: 12. The germline CDR1 and CDR2 sequences are MNHNS and SASEGT. CDR3 bases: TGTGCCAGCAGAATACAGGGGACCCTCCCTTACGAGCAGTACTTC. Its translation is CASRIQGTLPYEQYF.

J is TRBJ2-3 and V is TRBV11-2, with 9 bases fitting TRBD1. CDR1 and CDR2 (germline): SGHAT, FQNNGV. CDR3 size: 16 residues. Trimming cost V 4 bases and J 5 bases; bases outside gene matches: 10. The CDR3 DNA follows: TGTGCCAGCAGCTGGACGGGGACAGGGTGGGTAGATACGCAGTATTTT. Translating gives CASSWTGTGWVDTQYF.

V gene TRBV20-1 combines with J gene TRBJ2-7; D gene ambiguous. Trimming stripped 8 bases from V and 4 bases from J, with 12 bases between. CDR3 length: 11 residues. From germline, CDR1 is DFQATT and CDR2 SNEGSKA (reference sequence). CDR3 loop: CSTSDKYEQYF. DNA for the CDR3: TGCAGTACATCCGACAAGTACGAGCAGTACTTC.

The chain carries TRBV4-1 and TRBJ1-3; TRBD1 is a possible D gene (5 bases). The CDR3 runs 14 residues. Germline CDR1 MGHRA, CDR2 YSYEKL. Between the trimmed V and J ends, which lost 7 bases and 4 bases, there was a span of 14 bases. The CDR3 protein is CASKERGSGNTIYF. Written as DNA, the CDR3 is TGCGCCAGCAAAGAAAGGGGATCGGGAAACACCATATATTTT.

The chain carries TRBV9 and TRBJ2-1; D ambiguous. CDR1 and CDR2 from the germline V gene are SGDLS and YYNGEE. The CDR3 extends over 13 amino acids. V was pared by 0 bases and J by 5 bases, with 6 bases between. CDR3 sequence: CASSVDRDNEQFF. In nucleotides, the CDR3 is TGTGCCAGCAGCGTAGATCGGGACAATGAGCAGTTCTTC.

This clone was picked up one time. This chain links TRBV30 with TRBJ1-1; D uncertain. This CDR3 is built from 13 residues. The ends were cut back, 0 bases at V and 6 bases at J, with 11 bases in the middle. The germline gives CDR1 GTSNPN, CDR2 SVGIG (reference sequence). This CDR3 is CAWSVLNGAEAFF. CDR3 sequence (DNA): TGTGCCTGGAGTGTACTTAACGGGGCTGAAGCTTTCTTT.

The V and J genes are TRBV2 and TRBJ2-4, with D possibly matching TRBD2 (6 bases). The CDR3 runs to 13 residues. Trimming removed 9 bases at V and 1 base at J, with 10 bases between. Germline V gives CDR1 SNHLY, CDR2 FYNNEI. As DNA, the CDR3 is TGTGCCAGGGAGGGTACTGCCAAAAACATTCAGTACTTC. Its translation: CAREGTAKNIQYF.

This chain joins TRBV5-8 and TRBJ1-5, with D hard to call. CDR3 length: 15 residues. Germline CDR1 reads SGHTS; CDR2 reads YDEGEE. Trimming pared 2 bases from V and 4 bases from J, leaving 13 bases between. CDR3 in DNA: TGTGCCAGCAGCTTACGCGGCAGATCTAATCAGCCCCAGCATTTT. Encoded protein: CASSLRGRSNQPQHF.

The table lists this clone with a count of one. V gene TRBV7-9 combines with J gene TRBJ1-3; 7 bases are shared with TRBD1. CDR1 and CDR2 from the germline V gene are SEHNR and FQNEAQ (reference sequence). V lost 6 bases and J lost 4; bases outside the gene matches: 3. CDR3 length: 13 amino acids. CDR3 sequence reads: CASRRGRGNTIYF. The CDR3 coding sequence is TGTGCCAGCAGGAGGGGGCGAGGAAACACCATATATTTT.

The V gene is TRBV10-3, the J gene TRBJ2-2, with TRBD1 as a possible D gene (7 bases). The CDR3 runs to 16 residues. Germline V gene sequence: CDR1 ENHRY, CDR2 SYGVKD. V shed 7 bases and J shed 7 bases, with 22 bases lying between them. The CDR3 protein is CAIMAGGGGENGELFF. CDR3 in DNA: TGTGCCATCATGGCAGGCGGAGGGGGCGAGAACGGGGAGCTGTTTTTT.